The 29 T cell receptor beta chains listed next were all sequenced from one sample in a study of CD4 T cells in relation to SARS-CoV-2 and coronaviruses. The antigens of these receptors remain unknown. Here immunoSEQ multiplex PCR was the method, and the copy in TCRdb shows in-frame clones only, minus some. In the table there are about 38,000 clones, roughly 73% of which are singletons. The sequenced sample was memory CD4+ T cells from PBMCs, cultured in vitro. The receptors were gathered from an adult with COVID-19.

The chain employs TRBV28 and TRBJ1-5; possibly TRBD1 for D (5 bases). CDR1 is MDHEN and CDR2 is SYDVKM in the germline V gene. The V gene lost 6 bases and the J gene lost 6 bases, with 15 bases spanning the gap. The CDR3 totals 14 residues. For the CDR3, the DNA is TGTGCCAGCAGCCGCACAGGAATTGGTCAGCCCCAGCATTTT. Protein: CASSRTGIGQPQHF.

V usage is TRBV28 and J usage is TRBJ2-7; tentative D call: TRBD2 (5 bases). From germline, CDR1 is MDHEN and CDR2 SYDVKM. This CDR3 contains 13 residues. Trimming removed 7 bases from V and 6 bases from J, with 16 bases in between. The CDR3 here is CASIKGGGREQYF. In DNA form, the CDR3 reads TGTGCCAGCATTAAAGGAGGCGGGCGCGAGCAGTACTTC.

CDR3 bases: TGTGCCAGCAGAAGAACCAGGAACACCGGGGAGCTGTTTTTT. It encodes CASRRTRNTGELFF. The rearrangement links TRBV28 to TRBJ2-2, with D unresolved. V dropped 6 bases and J dropped 1 base, with 9 bases sitting between them. The CDR3 is made up of 14 amino acids. Per germline, CDR1 MDHEN and CDR2 SYDVKM.

J is TRBJ2-7 and V is TRBV27; 12 bases are shared with TRBD2. Per the germline V gene, CDR1 is MNHEY and CDR2 is SMNVEV (reference sequence). The CDR3 loop spans 14 amino acids. Unmatched junction bases numbered 3, after V lost 5 bases and J lost 4 bases. CDR3 nucleotide sequence: TGTGCCAGCAGTCCGGGACTAGCGGGTTACGAGCAGTACTTC. Amino acids: CASSPGLAGYEQYF.

The chain joins TRBV15 to TRBJ1-5; 9 bases align to TRBD1. The CDR3 is made up of 11 amino acids. J gave up 14 bases and V 5 bases, and 4 bases lay outside the gene matches. Per the germline V gene, CDR1 is LNHNV and CDR2 is YYDKDF (reference sequence). DNA for the CDR3: TGTGCCACCAGCTCCGGGACAGGGAAGCATTTT. This sequence encodes CATSSGTGKHF.

The chain combines TRBV5-8 with TRBJ2-1; unclear D gene. The CDR3 loop spans 15 amino acids. V gave up 5 bases and J gave up 6 bases, with 18 bases separating them. Germline values: CDR1 SGHTS, CDR2 YDEGEE. The CDR3 DNA is TGTGCCAGCAGTGCCCGTGACGCCCCGAGCAATGAGCAGTTCTTC. Translating it yields CASSARDAPSNEQFF. The full variable domain, with the rest looked up from reference TRBV5-8 and TRBJ2-1, is EAGVTQSPTHLIKTRGQQATLRCSPISGHTSVYWYQQALGLGLQFLLWYDEGEERNRGNFPPRFSGRQFPNYSSELNVNALELEDSALYLCASSARDAPSNEQFFGPGTRLTVL.

The J gene is TRBJ2-1, the V gene TRBV4-1; D is uncertain. The CDR3 totals 13 residues. From germline, CDR1 is MGHRA and CDR2 YSYEKL. Trimming removed 4 bases at V and 8 bases at J, with 12 bases between. The chain's CDR3 is CASSLNPLYEQFF. CDR3 DNA sequence: TGCGCCAGCAGCCTTAACCCTCTCTATGAGCAGTTCTTC.

This clone was picked up a small number of times. V and J are TRBV9 and TRBJ2-2, with no clear D. The V gene's germline CDR1 is SGDLS and CDR2 YYNGEE. V shed 4 bases and J shed 4 bases, with 11 bases lying between them. The CDR3 length is 14 residues. The CDR3: CASSRSLVTGELFF. The CDR3 DNA reads as TGTGCCAGCAGCCGTAGCTTAGTCACCGGGGAGCTGTTTTTT.

The chain joins TRBV28 to TRBJ1-2; no reliable D call. This CDR3 is 15 amino acids long. In germline, CDR1 is MDHEN, CDR2 SYDVKM. V was trimmed by 4 bases and J by 3 bases, leaving 15 bases between them. CDR3 nucleotide sequence: TGTGCCAGCAGTTCGTTCACCGAGGCCTACTATGGCTACACCTTC. Translated, it gives CASSSFTEAYYGYTF.

The chain has TRBV28 and TRBJ2-3; 8 bases agree with TRBD2. CDR1 and CDR2 from the germline V gene are MDHEN and SYDVKM. The J segment lost 7 bases and the V segment lost 5 bases, leaving 11 bases of the junction unmatched. The CDR3 spans 15 residues. The CDR3 is CASSPPGGRRNTQYF. The CDR3 DNA sequence: TGTGCCAGCAGTCCGCCGGGGGGGCGAAGAAATACGCAGTATTTT.

In its sample, this clone was seen once. This chain links TRBV4-3 with TRBJ2-3; the D gene is possibly TRBD2 (6 bases). Trimming took 4 bases from V and 11 from J, leaving 16 bases between them. CDR3 length: 13 amino acids. The germline V gene has CDR1 LGHNA and CDR2 YSLEER. The DNA for the CDR3 is TGCGCCAGCAGCCCGCTCGCCGGGGGAGGGCAGTATTTT. Residues: CASSPLAGGGQYF.

This chain joins TRBV4-3 and TRBJ2-1, with TRBD2 identical over 10 bases. The germline CDR1 and CDR2 sequences are LGHNA and YSLEER. The CDR3 has 19 residues. V dropped 0 bases and J dropped 3; count of bases not matched to a gene: 11. The CDR3 DNA reads TGCGCCAGCAGCCAAGATACCATAGCGGGGGGCGTGGTCTACAATGAGCAGTTCTTC. It encodes CASSQDTIAGGVVYNEQFF.

The chain employs TRBV7-8 and TRBJ2-1; D is unresolved. Looked up from germline, CDR1 is SGHVS and CDR2 is FQNEAQ. The CDR3 extends over 14 amino acids. V shed 2 bases and J shed 5 bases, with 10 bases lying between them. Here the CDR3 reads CASSLRTLHNEQFF. The CDR3, as DNA: TGTGCCAGCAGCTTACGTACTCTACACAATGAGCAGTTCTTC.

The gene calls are TRBV5-1 and TRBJ2-7; the D gene is possibly TRBD1 (7 bases). V shed 8 bases and J shed 2 bases, with 23 bases lying between them. The CDR3 length is 16 residues. Germline values: CDR1 SGHRS, CDR2 YFSETQ. The CDR3 DNA follows: TGCGCCAGTCATGGTGGAGGGACAGCTAATACCTACGAGCAGTACTTC. This encodes CASHGGGTANTYEQYF.

The rearrangement joins TRBV18 to TRBJ2-2; D gene unclear. Trimming took off 3 bases at V and 2 bases at J, with 10 bases between the two ends. CDR3 length: 15 residues. From germline, CDR1 is KGHSH and CDR2 LQKENI. CDR3 sequence: CASSPQTLNTGELFF. The CDR3 DNA is TGTGCCAGCTCACCCCAAACCCTCAACACCGGGGAGCTGTTTTTT.

The V and J genes are TRBV6-1 and TRBJ1-3; D not certain. The germline gives CDR1 MNHNS, CDR2 SASEGT. The germline V and J ends were trimmed by 0 bases and 4 bases, with 13 bases remaining between them. This CDR3 has 16 residues. The CDR3 spells CASSEAKLTWGNTIYF. The DNA for the CDR3 is TGTGCCAGCAGTGAAGCGAAGTTGACATGGGGAAACACCATATATTTT.

V gene TRBV9 combines with J gene TRBJ2-3, with TRBD2 matching over 9 bases. The J segment lost 0 bases and the V segment lost 1 base, leaving 0 bases of the junction unmatched. Germline V CDR1 and CDR2: SGDLS, YYNGEE. The length of the CDR3 is 15 residues. The DNA of the CDR3 is TGTGCCAGCAGCGTACTAGCGGGGAGCACAGATACGCAGTATTTT. This translates into CASSVLAGSTDTQYF.

The rearrangement uses TRBV28 and TRBJ1-5; unclear D gene. In germline, CDR1 is MDHEN, CDR2 SYDVKM. The CDR3 is 12 amino acids. Trimming cost V 6 bases and J 7 bases, with 10 bases left between them. The CDR3 DNA sequence: TGTGCCAGCAGCCAAACGGACCAGCCCCAGCATTTT. Amino acids: CASSQTDQPQHF. Based on the CDR3 plus reference TRBV28 and TRBJ1-5, the full variable domain is DVKVTQSSRYLVKRTGEKVFLECVQDMDHENMFWYRQDPGLGLRLIYFSYDVKMKEKGDIPEGYSVSREKKERFSLILESASTNQTSMYLCASSQTDQPQHFGDGTRLSIL.

The chain is built from TRBV9 and TRBJ2-5; tentatively, D is TRBD1 (5 bases). Trimming shortened V by 0 bases and J by 4 bases, and 10 bases separated the two germline ends. The CDR3 is 14 amino acids. CDR1 is SGDLS and CDR2 is YYNGEE in the germline V gene. The CDR3 loop reads CASSVAVGPETQYF. The CDR3 DNA is TGTGCCAGCAGCGTAGCGGTGGGGCCAGAGACCCAGTACTTC.

This clone was found a few times. The chain couples TRBV28 to TRBJ1-2; 7 bases line up with TRBD1. The CDR3 is 13 amino acids. Per germline, CDR1 MDHEN and CDR2 SYDVKM. The V segment lost 5 bases and the J segment 7 bases; nucleotides outside the gene matches: 7. The CDR3 here is CASSPHDRAGYTF. As DNA, the CDR3 is TGTGCCAGCAGTCCACATGACAGGGCTGGCTACACCTTC.

This chain's CDR3 is CASSVVSSGWSYEQYF. For the CDR3, the DNA is TGTGCCAGCAGTGTTGTGTCTAGCGGTTGGTCCTACGAGCAGTACTTC. This chain joins TRBV2 and TRBJ2-7; 7 nucleotides match TRBD2. V lost 4 bases and J lost 1; bases outside the gene matches: 10. CDR1 SNHLY and CDR2 FYNNEI come from the germline V gene. The CDR3 has 16 residues.

The J gene is TRBJ2-7, the V gene TRBV12-3 or TRBV12-4, with 7 bases matching TRBD2. J was trimmed by 10 bases and V by 6 bases; bases with no gene match: 9. This CDR3 spans 12 amino acids. CDR3 region: CASSYSGPAQYF. CDR3 coding DNA: TGTGCCAGCAGCTATAGCGGGCCAGCACAGTACTTC.

The chain couples TRBV7-9 to TRBJ2-5; 8 bases line up with TRBD1. Germline V gives CDR1 SEHNR, CDR2 FQNEAQ (reference sequence). V gave up 1 base and J gave up 3 bases; unmatched junction bases: 4. The CDR3 spans 15 residues. The CDR3 nucleotides are TGTGCCAGCAGCTTAGACCCGGGACAGGAAGAGACCCAGTACTTC. Protein sequence: CASSLDPGQEETQYF.

This clone was seen a few times. The chain couples TRBV18 to TRBJ1-5; D not certain. CDR1 KGHSH and CDR2 LQKENI come from the germline V gene. With 3 bases removed from V and 4 bases from J, the gap between germline ends came to 13 bases. The CDR3 is 15 residues long. The CDR3 loop is CASSPGSQGNQPQHF. CDR3 in DNA: TGTGCCAGCTCACCCGGATCACAAGGTAATCAGCCCCAGCATTTT.

Concerning this clone: An end of the junction does not agree with germline; a read error may underlie this. The V and J genes are TRBV5-1 and TRBJ2-3, with TRBD2 matching 12 bases. The CDR3 contains 14 residues. Germline V lookup: CDR1 SGHRS, CDR2 YFSETQ. The chain's CDR3 is CASGLLAGGNTQYF. Written as DNA, the CDR3 is TGCGCCAGCGGCTTACTAGCGGGGGGAAATACGCAGTATTTT. The full variable domain, completed using reference TRBV5-1 and TRBJ2-3, is KAGVTQTPRYLIKTRGQQVTLSCSPISGHRSVSWYQQTPGQGLQFLFEYFSETQRNKGNFPGRFSGRQFSNSRSEMNVSTLELGDSALYLCASGLLAGGNTQYFGPGTRLTVL.

The genes are TRBV5-5 and TRBJ2-3; the match to TRBD1 covers 11 bases. CDR3 size: 14 residues. Germline CDR1 and CDR2: SGHKS and YYEKEE (reference sequence). Trimming took 4 bases from V and 7 from J; bases not matched to a gene: 5. CDR3 region: CASSPGQGVNTQYF. The CDR3 DNA reads TGTGCCAGCAGCCCGGGACAGGGGGTAAATACGCAGTATTTT.

The chain recombines TRBV7-2 with TRBJ2-3; D is possibly TRBD2 (5 bases). V lost 5 bases, J lost 0 bases, and 9 bases lay in between. Germline V gives CDR1 SGHTA, CDR2 FQGNSA. This CDR3 spans 14 amino acids. CDR3 sequence (DNA): TGTGCCAGCAGCACACCGGGGAGCACAGATACGCAGTATTTT. It codes for CASSTPGSTDTQYF.

The V and J genes are TRBV7-9 and TRBJ2-1; a possible D gene is TRBD2 (6 bases). Germline-derived CDR1 and CDR2 are SEHNR and FQNEAQ (reference sequence). V dropped 2 bases and J dropped 9 bases, with 17 bases sitting between them. The length of the CDR3 is 15 residues. The DNA of the CDR3 is TGTGCCAGCAGCTTACCAACTAGCTTGGGGGGTGAGCAGTTCTTC. It specifies CASSLPTSLGGEQFF.

The gene calls are TRBV28 and TRBJ1-1, with D unclear. Germline lookup yields CDR1 MDHEN and CDR2 SYDVKM. The CDR3 runs 12 residues. The V and J ends lost 5 bases and 3 bases respectively, with 7 bases between them. The CDR3 is CASSGLYTEAFF. In DNA form, the CDR3 reads TGTGCCAGCAGTGGGCTCTACACTGAAGCTTTCTTT.